The rows below give T cell receptor beta chains drawn from one sample of a study of blood T cell repertoires in COVID-19. The data were produced by immunoSEQ multiplex PCR, yet TCRdb's version contains in-frame clones alone and is incomplete. Of 150,000 to 200,000 clones listed, roughly 81% are singletons. Sequenced input: peripheral blood. These receptor sequences come from a woman older than 75 with COVID-19, enrolled during active disease. CDR3s include the opening cysteine and the closing phenylalanine or tryptophan. A D gene is named only where the DNA matches it firmly. Not all rows give a size; the values are once, few, many and, for expanded clones, a class.

TRBV19	TRBJ1-1	TRBD1	-	CASKTTGNTEAFF	TGTGCCAGCAAAACGACAGGGAATACTGAAGCTTTCTTT
TRBV7-2	TRBJ2-5	TRBD2	-	CASSAQRLAGGQTQYF	TGTGCCAGCAGCGCCCAGAGACTAGCTGGCGGACAGACCCAGTACTTC
TRBV5-1	TRBJ2-2	TRBD2	-	CASSPSGGQNTGELFF	TGCGCCAGCAGCCCGAGCGGGGGCCAGAACACCGGGGAGCTGTTTTTT
TRBV13	TRBJ1-1	TRBD1	-	CASSPQGEVDTEAFF	TGTGCCAGCAGTCCACAGGGGGAGGTGGACACTGAAGCTTTCTTT
TRBV5-1	TRBJ1-4	TRBD1	-	CASSKGDRVPDDEKLFF	TGCGCCAGCAGCAAGGGTGACAGGGTACCGGATGATGAAAAACTGTTTTTT
TRBV2	TRBJ1-6	TRBD1	-	CASSVDRGGYNSPLHF	TGTGCCAGCAGTGTTGACAGGGGGGGCTATAATTCACCCCTCCACTTT
TRBV7-9	TRBJ1-1	-	once	CASSSDRHTEAFF	TGTGCCAGCAGCTCAGACAGGCACACTGAAGCTTTCTTT
TRBV7-2	TRBJ1-1	-	many	CASSWTRTSGEAFF	TGTGCCAGCAGCTGGACAAGAACCTCAGGTGAAGCTTTCTTT
TRBV7-9	TRBJ1-6	-	-	CASSLGPTDLSSYNSPLHF	TGTGCCAGCAGCTTAGGCCCGACAGACCTTAGCTCCTATAATTCACCCCTCCACTTT
TRBV14	TRBJ2-1	-	-	CASSQGGLGGSYNEQFF	TGTGCCAGCAGCCAAGGCGGGCTGGGGGGCTCCTACAATGAGCAGTTCTTC
TRBV6-5	TRBJ2-4	TRBD2	-	CANAVGGGNIQYF	TGTGCCAACGCGGTGGGCGGGGGAAACATTCAGTACTTC
TRBV7-9	TRBJ1-5	-	-	CASSPAQVNQPQHF	TGTGCCAGCAGCCCAGCTCAGGTCAATCAGCCCCAGCATTTT
TRBV4-2	TRBJ1-4	-	-	CASSQRGAGVVEKLFF	TGTGCCAGCAGCCAACGGGGGGCAGGGGTTGTTGAAAAACTGTTTTTT
TRBV5-8	TRBJ2-3	-	once	CASSLTYTDTQYF	TGTGCCAGCAGCTTGACCTACACAGATACGCAGTATTTT
TRBV2	TRBJ1-1	-	-	CASSLQGNTEAFF	TGTGCCAGCAGTCTACAGGGAAACACTGAAGCTTTCTTT
TRBV6-5	TRBJ1-5	-	-	CASSQRGPDQPQHF	TGTGCCAGCAGTCAACGGGGTCCAGACCAGCCCCAGCATTTT
TRBV19	TRBJ2-2	TRBD2	-	CASSPLGAGENTGELFF	TGTGCCAGTAGTCCCTTAGGAGCGGGAGAGAACACCGGGGAGCTGTTTTTT
TRBV7-2	TRBJ1-5	TRBD1	few	CASSRDSYTDQPQHF	TGTGCCAGCAGCCGGGACAGCTATACGGATCAGCCCCAGCATTTT
TRBV24-1	TRBJ2-2	TRBD1	-	CATSEMGQGITGELFF	TGTGCCACCAGTGAGATGGGACAGGGGATCACCGGGGAGCTGTTTTTT
TRBV10-2	TRBJ2-3	-	once	CASSPSTGTDTQYF	TGCGCCAGCAGTCCATCCACGGGCACAGATACGCAGTATTTT
TRBV5-5	TRBJ2-5	-	-	CASSRRETQYF	TGTGCCAGCAGCAGGAGGGAGACCCAGTACTTC
TRBV24-1	TRBJ2-1	-	-	CATSDPRLYNEQFF	TGTGCCACCAGTGATCCGCGGCTCTACAATGAGCAGTTCTTC
TRBV7-9	TRBJ2-5	-	once	CASSKAVGGTQYF	TGTGCCAGCAGCAAAGCGGTGGGGGGGACCCAGTACTTC
TRBV14	TRBJ1-2	TRBD1	-	CASSYRQGGGYGYTF	TGTGCCAGCAGCTACCGACAGGGCGGAGGCTATGGCTACACCTTC
TRBV5-4	TRBJ1-3	-	-	CASSLGGRGAGNTIYF	TGTGCCAGCAGCTTGGGGGGTCGGGGAGCTGGAAACACCATATATTTT